Below, 8 T cell receptor beta chains from the same sample are listed, as sequenced in a study of STAT5B mutations in CD4+ large granular lymphocyte leukemia. Profiling relied on immunoSEQ multiplex PCR, and the TCRdb table lists in-frame clones only, not all of them. The sample holds fewer than 35,000 clones, about 77% seen once. The specimen was CD4+ T cells from blood buffy coats. The source is a human donor in good health.

V and J are TRBV13 and TRBJ2-1; D is perhaps TRBD2 (6 bases). Trimming left V 3 bases short and J 8 bases short, with 17 bases between. The CDR3 extends over 15 amino acids. Germline V lookup: CDR1 PRHDT, CDR2 FYEKMQ (reference sequence). The CDR3: CASSLGGMQRDEQFF. Written as DNA, the CDR3 is TGTGCCAGCAGCTTGGGCGGGATGCAGAGGGATGAGCAGTTCTTC.

This rearrangement joins TRBV18 to TRBJ2-3; D unresolved. This CDR3 comprises 14 residues. Per germline, CDR1 KGHSH and CDR2 LQKENI. V lost 6 bases and J lost 6, with 16 bases in between. The CDR3 reads CASSPSWGSDTQYF. The DNA for the CDR3 is TGTGCCAGCTCCCCCAGCTGGGGTTCCGATACGCAGTATTTT.

The chain couples TRBV14 to TRBJ2-2; 15 bases are shared with TRBD2. Trimming took 4 bases from V and 3 from J; bases not matched to a gene: 6. This CDR3 is built from 18 residues. Germline lookup yields CDR1 SGHDN and CDR2 FVKESK. As DNA, the CDR3 is TGTGCCAGCAGCCTGGGACTAGCGGGAGGTACCTACACCGGGGAGCTGTTTTTT. This codes for CASSLGLAGGTYTGELFF.

This clone was seen just once. The rearrangement links TRBV7-9 to TRBJ1-4; D might be TRBD1 (5 bases). The germline V gene has CDR1 SEHNR and CDR2 FQNEAQ (reference sequence). This CDR3 is 14 amino acids long. The V gene lost 1 base and the J gene lost 4 bases, with 7 bases spanning the gap. CDR3 in amino acids: CASSLGGGNEKLFF. The CDR3 nucleotides read TGTGCCAGCAGCTTAGGTGGGGGTAATGAAAAACTGTTTTTT.

J is TRBJ2-1 and V is TRBV9; weak D call: TRBD2 (6 bases). V gave up 3 bases and J gave up 4 bases, with 20 bases separating them. Germline V lookup: CDR1 SGDLS, CDR2 YYNGEE. The CDR3 totals 17 residues. CDR3: CASSEGRVAGYYNEQFF. Here the CDR3 DNA reads TGTGCCAGCAGCGAGGGGCGGGTTGCGGGATATTACAATGAGCAGTTCTTC.

The chain combines TRBV6-1 with TRBJ2-5; a possible D gene is TRBD2 (5 bases). V lost 5 bases and J lost 5, with 9 bases in between. Germline CDR1 and CDR2: MNHNS and SASEGT. The CDR3 is 12 amino acids. The DNA of the CDR3 is TGTGCCAGCAGTCCCACGGGGGAGACCCAGTACTTC. This codes for CASSPTGETQYF.

This clone was recorded a few times. The chain uses TRBV28 and TRBJ2-2; 7 positions agree with TRBD1. Trimming cost V 6 bases and J 4 bases; bases outside gene matches: 5. This CDR3 has 14 residues. The germline V gene encodes CDR1 MDHEN and CDR2 SYDVKM. CDR3 nucleotide sequence: TGTGCCAGCAGGGAACAGGGGAGCACCGGGGAGCTGTTTTTT. Its translation is CASREQGSTGELFF.

The rearrangement joins TRBV7-2 to TRBJ2-1; maybe TRBD2 (6 bases). This CDR3 is 14 amino acids long. Germline assignment: CDR1 SGHTA and CDR2 FQGNSA. Trimming took off 0 bases at V and 3 bases at J, with 6 bases between the two ends. CDR3: CASSLAGGYNEQFF. CDR3 DNA sequence: TGTGCCAGCAGCTTAGCGGGGGGCTACAATGAGCAGTTCTTC.